The clone carrying this T cell receptor (beta chain) was observed a few times. The source of the sample is a study of blood T cell repertoires in COVID-19. On the study more broadly: From T cells, B-cell-depleted T cells, or PBMCs came the material, which was cDNA or gDNA.

The CDR3 spans 16 residues. Trimming took off 4 bases at V and 0 bases at J, with 16 bases between the two ends. Germline CDR1 SGDLS, CDR2 YYNGEE. The data were produced by immunoSEQ multiplex PCR, yet TCRdb's version contains in-frame clones alone and is incomplete. The top ten clones hold 3.7% of a sample with 200,000 to 250,000 clones, roughly 88% of them seen once. V gene TRBV9 combines with J gene TRBJ1-2, with D maybe TRBD1 (6 bases). This receptor was obtained from a woman aged 30 to 39 who had been exposed to COVID-19. The source material was PBMCs or T cells enriched from blood (not recorded which). This chain's CDR3 is CASSLIDRPANYGYTF. CDR3 bases: TGTGCCAGCAGCTTAATAGACAGGCCAGCTAACTATGGCTACACCTTC.